Shown below are 28 T cell receptor beta chains from a single sample sequenced in a study of cytomegalovirus exposure and HLA in healthy donors (dated by TCRdb to about 2017). Library preparation used the immunoSEQ multiplex PCR assay. Not all clones reach the TCRdb copy of this immuneACCESS table, which keeps in-frame sequences only. Checked studies attribute under half of the gap to unresolved V genes and leave the rest unexplained. Counted in this sample were roughly 330,000 clones; about nine tenths of them appeared once. Roughly 1.2% of the sample rests with the top ten. Sequencing was carried out using PBMCs. The receptors stem from a woman in her twenties or thirties in good health and CMV-seropositive.

The rearrangement uses TRBV6-5 and TRBJ2-3; D may be TRBD1 (5 bases). Per germline, CDR1 MNHEY and CDR2 SVGAGI. The CDR3 is 13 amino acids. V gave up 9 bases and J gave up 4 bases, with 14 bases separating them. The CDR3 is CASSSGSADTQYF. CDR3 nucleotides: TGTGCCAGTTCCTCAGGGTCCGCAGATACGCAGTATTTT.

A note on this clone: The junction departs from germline at one end; a sequencing error may be responsible. The genes are TRBV10-3 and TRBJ2-5, with D possibly called TRBD1 or TRBD2 (5 bases each). This CDR3 is built from 11 residues. Germline CDR1 ENHRY, CDR2 SYGVKD. The CDR3, as DNA: TGTGCCGTCAGAGGGGCCGAGACCCAGTACTTC. The encoded protein is CAVRGAETQYF.

The chain links TRBV2 to TRBJ1-1, with 8 bases that match TRBD1. This CDR3 is 18 amino acids long. V was clipped by 5 bases and J by 1 base; unmatched bases: 15. Germline assignment: CDR1 SNHLY and CDR2 FYNNEI. The DNA for the CDR3 is TGTGCCAGCAGTATCAGGCCGGGGACAGGCAGATCGAACACTGAAGCTTTCTTT. This encodes CASSIRPGTGRSNTEAFF. The full variable domain, rest sourced from reference TRBV2 and TRBJ1-1, is EPEVTQTPSHQVTQMGQEVILRCVPISNHLYFYWYRQILGQKVEFLVSFYNNEISEKSEIFDDQFSVERPDGSNFTLKIRSTKLEDSAMYFCASSIRPGTGRSNTEAFFGQGTRLTVV.

The chain has TRBV19 and TRBJ2-1; D is ambiguous. From germline, CDR1 is LNHDA and CDR2 SQIVND (reference sequence). The CDR3 has 14 amino acids. Trimming took 5 bases from V and 0 from J, leaving 8 bases between them. CDR3 sequence: CASSPISSYNEQFF. The CDR3 DNA follows: TGTGCCAGTAGTCCGATAAGCTCCTACAATGAGCAGTTCTTC.

The chain employs TRBV4-3 and TRBJ1-2; D is unresolved. The V end was cut by 0 bases, the J end by 4 bases, with 21 bases between. This CDR3 region has 18 residues. Germline V gene data show CDR1 as LGHNA and CDR2 as YSLEER. The DNA of the CDR3 is TGCGCCAGCAGCCAAGATCCCCTAGGACCTATAGCGGGCTATGGCTACACCTTC. Translation: CASSQDPLGPIAGYGYTF.

V is TRBV27 and J is TRBJ2-6, with a tentative D call TRBD1 (5 bases). The CDR3 is 18 amino acids. Germline values: CDR1 MNHEY, CDR2 SMNVEV (reference sequence). V lost 4 bases to trimming and J lost 1 base, with 17 bases between them. The CDR3 reads CASSSFGRAGSGANVLTF. CDR3 bases: TGTGCCAGCAGTTCATTCGGCCGGGCAGGGTCTGGGGCCAACGTCCTGACTTTC.

The rearrangement uses TRBV5-6 and TRBJ2-7; 9 nucleotides match TRBD2. V was pared by 0 bases and J by 6 bases, with 7 bases of the junction left unmatched. The V gene's germline CDR1 is SGHDT and CDR2 YYEEEE. This CDR3 comprises 15 residues. CDR3 nucleotides: TGTGCCAGCAGCTTGGAGGGCGGGAGGGCCGGCGAGCAGTACTTC. Translated: CASSLEGGRAGEQYF.

This rearrangement joins TRBV4-3 to TRBJ1-6; 7 positions agree with TRBD1. The CDR3 consists of 15 residues. J lost 5 bases, V lost 6 bases, and 7 bases had no gene match. Germline lookup yields CDR1 LGHNA and CDR2 YSLEER. The CDR3 here is CASREGANNNSPLHF. The CDR3 nucleotides read TGCGCCAGCAGAGAGGGGGCGAACAATAATTCACCCCTCCACTTT.

This clone was observed a handful of times. V is TRBV7-3 and J is TRBJ2-3; D is unresolved. With 4 bases removed from V and 1 base from J, the gap between germline ends came to 6 bases. The germline CDR1 and CDR2 sequences are SGHTA and FQGTGA. The CDR3 sequence is 13 residues long. The CDR3 region is CASSSSRTDTQYF. The DNA of the CDR3 is TGTGCCAGCAGCTCTAGTCGCACAGATACGCAGTATTTT.

The chain couples TRBV2 to TRBJ2-1, with 9 bases that match TRBD1. The length of the CDR3 is 15 residues. V shed 6 bases and J 1 base; nucleotides not matched to a gene: 4. Germline loops: CDR1 SNHLY, CDR2 FYNNEI. In DNA, the CDR3 is TGTGCCAGCAGAGCGGGGACAGGGTCCTACAATGAGCAGTTCTTC. Its translation: CASRAGTGSYNEQFF.

In this sample, this clone turned up once. The chain uses TRBV20-1 and TRBJ2-2; D is unclear. Germline lookup yields CDR1 DFQATT and CDR2 SNEGSKA (reference sequence). The CDR3 loop spans 11 amino acids. V was shortened by 4 bases and J by 3 bases, with 3 bases between the two germline ends. DNA for the CDR3: TGCAGTGCTACTTACACCGGGGAGCTGTTTTTT. Translation: CSATYTGELFF.

The J gene is TRBJ2-7, the V gene TRBV4-3; D is possibly TRBD2 (6 bases). CDR3 length: 16 amino acids. The V gene's germline CDR1 is LGHNA and CDR2 YSLEER. Deletions cut 0 bases from V and 3 bases from J, with 15 bases between. The CDR3 sequence: CASSQELAGKDYEQYF. The CDR3 region has the DNA TGCGCCAGCAGCCAAGAATTGGCGGGGAAGGACTACGAGCAGTACTTC.

The chain uses TRBV4-1 and TRBJ1-5; 8 bases agree with TRBD1. The CDR3 loop spans 15 amino acids. The V gene end was trimmed by 1 base and the J gene end by 5 bases; junction bases not matched to a gene: 4. Germline values: CDR1 MGHRA, CDR2 YSYEKL. The CDR3 DNA reads as TGCGCCAGCAGCCAAGCGGACAGGGTTGATCAGCCCCAGCATTTT. It encodes CASSQADRVDQPQHF.

The J gene is TRBJ1-2, the V gene TRBV27, with D perhaps matching TRBD1 (5 bases). The V end was cut by 2 bases, the J end by 2 bases, with 12 bases between. The CDR3 totals 15 residues. Germline CDR1 is MNHEY and CDR2 is SMNVEV (reference sequence). CDR3 residues: CASSLAGGINYGYTF. The CDR3 DNA follows: TGTGCCAGCAGTTTAGCCGGGGGGATAAACTATGGCTACACCTTC.

The chain recombines TRBV7-9 with TRBJ2-7; 10 positions match TRBD1. This CDR3 contains 15 residues. Germline V CDR1 and CDR2: SEHNR, FQNEAQ (reference sequence). V gave up 3 bases and J gave up 3 bases; unmatched junction bases: 5. The DNA of the CDR3 is TGTGCCAGCAGCTTCCCCGGGACAGGGGACTACGAGCAGTACTTC. Amino acid sequence: CASSFPGTGDYEQYF. The full variable domain, completed using reference TRBV7-9 and TRBJ2-7, is DTGVSQNPRHKITKRGQNVTFRCDPISEHNRLYWYRQTLGQGPEFLTYFQNEAQLEKSRLLSDRFSAERPKGSFSTLEIQRTEQGDSAMYLCASSFPGTGDYEQYFGPGTRLTVT.

The chain links TRBV9 to TRBJ2-7; no firm D call. V was shortened by 0 bases and J by 5 bases, with 9 bases between the two germline ends. CDR1 and CDR2 (germline): SGDLS, YYNGEE. CDR3 length equals 13 residues. The CDR3 region is CASSVGLVDEQYF. DNA for the CDR3: TGTGCCAGCAGCGTAGGGCTAGTCGACGAGCAGTACTTC. Full variable domain (outside the CDR3, taken from reference TRBV9 and TRBJ2-7): DSGVTQTPKHLITATGQRVTLRCSPRSGDLSVYWYQQSLDQGLQFLIQYYNGEERAKGNILERFSAQQFPDLHSELNLSSLELGDSALYFCASSVGLVDEQYFGPGTRLTVT.

The chain recombines TRBV5-8 with TRBJ2-5; 14 nucleotides line up with TRBD2. Trimming removed 3 bases from V and 4 bases from J; junction bases left unmatched: 2. The germline gives CDR1 SGHTS, CDR2 YDEGEE. This CDR3 has 15 amino acids. In nucleotides, the CDR3 is TGTGCCAGCAGCTCCGGGACTAGCGGGAGAGAGACCCAGTACTTC. Its protein product is CASSSGTSGRETQYF. Full variable domain (remainder filled in from reference TRBV5-8 and TRBJ2-5): EAGVTQSPTHLIKTRGQQATLRCSPISGHTSVYWYQQALGLGLQFLLWYDEGEERNRGNFPPRFSGRQFPNYSSELNVNALELEDSALYLCASSSGTSGRETQYFGPGTRLLVL.

This clone was observed a few times. The chain couples TRBV19 to TRBJ1-1, with D possibly being TRBD1 (5 bases). Germline CDR1 is LNHDA and CDR2 is SQIVND (reference sequence). V lost 3 bases and J 3 bases, leaving 8 bases between the germline ends. This CDR3 is built from 13 residues. This CDR3 reads CASSIAGDTEAFF. CDR3 sequence (DNA): TGTGCCAGTAGTATCGCGGGGGACACTGAAGCTTTCTTT.

The V call is TRBV2, the J call TRBJ2-3, with TRBD2 matching over 13 bases. This CDR3 contains 19 residues. V lost 9 bases and J lost 2; bases outside the gene matches: 17. Germline lookup yields CDR1 SNHLY and CDR2 FYNNEI. DNA for the CDR3: TGTGCCAGTAGACTAGCGGGGGGAGAGGGGACTACATACACAGATACGCAGTATTTT. Protein: CASRLAGGEGTTYTDTQYF.

The chain recombines TRBV6-4 with TRBJ2-2; D is perhaps TRBD2 (5 bases). With 2 bases removed from V and 0 bases from J, the gap between germline ends came to 16 bases. This CDR3 comprises 18 residues. CDR1 MRHNA and CDR2 SNTAGT come from the germline V gene. The CDR3 region is CASSDTLEGRANTGELFF. In DNA form, the CDR3 reads TGTGCCAGCAGTGACACCCTAGAGGGAAGGGCGAACACCGGGGAGCTGTTTTTT.

The chain recombines TRBV6-1 with TRBJ1-1, with D hard to call. V was clipped by 4 bases and J by 7 bases, with 16 bases between them. This CDR3 contains 14 residues. Germline-derived CDR1 and CDR2 are MNHNS and SASEGT. CDR3 region: CASSANLGAGEAFF. DNA for the CDR3: TGTGCCAGCAGTGCGAACTTAGGCGCGGGTGAAGCTTTCTTT.

Regarding this clone: The sample carries other DNA sequences with the same CDR3. The chain links TRBV9 to TRBJ2-5, with 7 nucleotides matching TRBD1. CDR1 and CDR2 (germline): SGDLS, YYNGEE. The CDR3 runs to 14 residues. J was trimmed by 1 base and V by 1 base; bases with no gene match: 1. The CDR3 loop reads CASSVQGVQETQYF. CDR3 bases: TGTGCCAGCAGCGTACAGGGGGTCCAAGAGACCCAGTACTTC. The whole variable domain, remainder taken from reference TRBV9 and TRBJ2-5, is DSGVTQTPKHLITATGQRVTLRCSPRSGDLSVYWYQQSLDQGLQFLIQYYNGEERAKGNILERFSAQQFPDLHSELNLSSLELGDSALYFCASSVQGVQETQYFGPGTRLLVL.

The chain carries TRBV4-3 and TRBJ1-4; TRBD1 might be the D (6 bases). CDR3 size: 16 residues. V was shortened by 4 bases and J by 3 bases, with 15 bases between the two germline ends. Per germline, CDR1 LGHNA and CDR2 YSLEER. CDR3 coding DNA: TGCGCCAGCAGCCCTACAGGGATAGAATCTAATGAAAAACTGTTTTTT. It codes for CASSPTGIESNEKLFF.

The V and J genes are TRBV28 and TRBJ2-7; D may match TRBD1 or TRBD2 (6 bases each). With 6 bases removed from V and 0 bases from J, the gap between germline ends came to 12 bases. The CDR3 has 14 amino acids. The V gene's germline CDR1 is MDHEN and CDR2 SYDVKM. Here the CDR3 DNA reads TGTGCCAGCAGCGGGGGCTCGAGCTCCTACGAGCAGTACTTC. Translating gives CASSGGSSSYEQYF.

The gene calls are TRBV7-9 and TRBJ2-7; no clear D. This CDR3 is built from 14 residues. Trimming cost V 0 bases and J 3 bases, with 9 bases left between them. Per germline, CDR1 SEHNR and CDR2 FQNEAQ (reference sequence). The DNA for the CDR3 is TGTGCCAGCAGCTTAGCGTCCCCTAGCTACGAGCAGTACTTC. It yields the protein CASSLASPSYEQYF.

The chain couples TRBV27 to TRBJ2-7; 7 nucleotides align to TRBD1. V trimming: 0 bases; J trimming: 3 bases; junction bases outside the gene matches: 11. This CDR3 comprises 17 residues. The V gene's germline CDR1 is MNHEY and CDR2 SMNVEV (reference sequence). The CDR3 region has the DNA TGTGCCAGCAGTTTATCAAATACAGGGGCGGATGGCTACGAGCAGTACTTC. This gives the protein CASSLSNTGADGYEQYF.

The V gene is TRBV27, the J gene TRBJ2-2, with 9 bases that match TRBD1. The length of the CDR3 is 16 residues. CDR1 and CDR2 (germline): MNHEY, SMNVEV (reference sequence). With V trimmed by 5 bases and J by 4 bases, 8 bases remained unmatched. CDR3 amino acids: CASSATGGGFTGELFF. The CDR3 DNA reads TGTGCCAGCAGTGCTACAGGGGGCGGGTTCACCGGGGAGCTGTTTTTT.

The chain recombines TRBV15 with TRBJ1-1; D gene uncertain. Germline-derived CDR1 and CDR2 are LNHNV and YYDKDF (reference sequence). Trimming removed 7 bases from V and 1 base from J, with 13 bases in between. This CDR3 is built from 14 residues. Here the CDR3 DNA reads TGTGCCACCAAACGCGACCCCCGGAACACTGAAGCTTTCTTT. It translates to CATKRDPRNTEAFF.